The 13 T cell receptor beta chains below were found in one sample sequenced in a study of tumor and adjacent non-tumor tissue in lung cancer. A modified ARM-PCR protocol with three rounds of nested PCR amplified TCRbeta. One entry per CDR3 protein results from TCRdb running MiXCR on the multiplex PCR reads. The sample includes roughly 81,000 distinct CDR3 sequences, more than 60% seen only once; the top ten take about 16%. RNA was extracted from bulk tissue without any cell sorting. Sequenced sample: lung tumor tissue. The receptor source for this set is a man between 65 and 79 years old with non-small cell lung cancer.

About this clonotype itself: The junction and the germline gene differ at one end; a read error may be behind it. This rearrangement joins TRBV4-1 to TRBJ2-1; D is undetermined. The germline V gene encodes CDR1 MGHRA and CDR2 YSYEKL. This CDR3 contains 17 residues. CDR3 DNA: TGCGCCAGCAACCAAGTAATGGCTGGGTCCGGAATGAATGAGCAGTTCTTC. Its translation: CASNQVMAGSGMNEQFF.

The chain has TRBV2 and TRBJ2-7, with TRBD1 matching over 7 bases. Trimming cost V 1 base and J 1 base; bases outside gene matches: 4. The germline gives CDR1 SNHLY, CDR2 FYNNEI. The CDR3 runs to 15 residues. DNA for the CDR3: TGTGCCAGCAGTGAAGTGAGGACAGGTTCCTACGAGCAGTACTTC. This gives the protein CASSEVRTGSYEQYF.

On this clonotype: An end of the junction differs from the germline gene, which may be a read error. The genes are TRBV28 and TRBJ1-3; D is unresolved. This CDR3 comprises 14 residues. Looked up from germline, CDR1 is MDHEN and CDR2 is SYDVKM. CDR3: CASKEVSSGNIIYF. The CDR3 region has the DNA TGTGCCAGCAAAGAGGTTAGCTCTGGAAACATCATATATTTT. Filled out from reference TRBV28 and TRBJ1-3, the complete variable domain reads DVKVTQSSRYLVKRTGEKVFLECVQDMDHENMFWYRQDPGLGLRLIYFSYDVKMKEKGDIPEGYSVSREKKERFSLILESASTNQTSMYLCASKEVSSGNIIYFGEGSWLTVV.

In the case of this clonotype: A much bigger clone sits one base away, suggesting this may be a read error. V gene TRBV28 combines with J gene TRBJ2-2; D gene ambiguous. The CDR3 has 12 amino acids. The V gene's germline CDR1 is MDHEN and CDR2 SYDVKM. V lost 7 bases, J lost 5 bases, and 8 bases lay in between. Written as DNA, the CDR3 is TGTGCCAGCACCACGGCTACCGGGGAGCTGTTTTTT. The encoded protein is CASTTATGELFF. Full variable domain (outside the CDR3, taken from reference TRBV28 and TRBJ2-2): DVKVTQSSRYLVKRTGEKVFLECVQDMDHENMFWYRQDPGLGLRLIYFSYDVKMKEKGDIPEGYSVSREKKERFSLILESASTNQTSMYLCASTTATGELFFGEGSRLTVL.

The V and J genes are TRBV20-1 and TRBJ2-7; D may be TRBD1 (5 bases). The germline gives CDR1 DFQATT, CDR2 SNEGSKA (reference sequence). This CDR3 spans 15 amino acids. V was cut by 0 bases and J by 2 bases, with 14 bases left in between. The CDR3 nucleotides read TGCAGTGCTAGAGATAGCAGGGCCTTGACCTACGAGCAGTACTTC. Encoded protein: CSARDSRALTYEQYF.

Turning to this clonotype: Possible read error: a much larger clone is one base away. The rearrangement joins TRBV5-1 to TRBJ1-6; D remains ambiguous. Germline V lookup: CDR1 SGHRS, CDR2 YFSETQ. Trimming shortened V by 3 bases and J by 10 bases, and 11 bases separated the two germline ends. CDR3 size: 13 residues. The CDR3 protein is CASSCDIASPLHF. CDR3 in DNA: TGCGCCAGCAGCTGTGACATTGCCTCACCCCTCCACTTT.

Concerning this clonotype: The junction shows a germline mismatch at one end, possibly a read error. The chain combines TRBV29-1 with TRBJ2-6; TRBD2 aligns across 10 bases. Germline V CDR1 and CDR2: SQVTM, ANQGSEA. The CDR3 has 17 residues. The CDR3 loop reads CSLETSGVDSGVNVLTF. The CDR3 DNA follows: TGCAGCCTTGAAACTAGCGGGGTAGACTCTGGGGTCAACGTCCTGACTTTC.

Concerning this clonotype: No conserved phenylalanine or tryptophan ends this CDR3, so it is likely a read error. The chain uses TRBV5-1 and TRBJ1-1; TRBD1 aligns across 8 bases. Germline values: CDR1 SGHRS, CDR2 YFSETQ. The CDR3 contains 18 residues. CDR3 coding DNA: TGCGCCAGGAGCTTCACTTCCGGGACAGGTGTCATGAACACTGAAGCTTTCTTA. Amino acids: CARSFTSGTGVMNTEAFL.

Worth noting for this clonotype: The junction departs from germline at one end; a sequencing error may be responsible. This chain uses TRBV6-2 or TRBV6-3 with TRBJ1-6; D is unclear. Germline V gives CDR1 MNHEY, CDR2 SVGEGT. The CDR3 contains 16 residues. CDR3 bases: TGTGCCAGCAGTTACCGTGGGAGCTCCTATAATTCACCCCTCAACTTT. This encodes CASSYRGSSYNSPLNF.

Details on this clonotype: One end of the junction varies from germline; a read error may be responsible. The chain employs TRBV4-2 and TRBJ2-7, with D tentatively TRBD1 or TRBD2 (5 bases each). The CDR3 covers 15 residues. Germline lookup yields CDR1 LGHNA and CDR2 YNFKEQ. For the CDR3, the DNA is TGTGTCAGCAGCCATAGGGATGTGGGGGATTACGAGCAGTATTTC. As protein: CVSSHRDVGDYEQYF.

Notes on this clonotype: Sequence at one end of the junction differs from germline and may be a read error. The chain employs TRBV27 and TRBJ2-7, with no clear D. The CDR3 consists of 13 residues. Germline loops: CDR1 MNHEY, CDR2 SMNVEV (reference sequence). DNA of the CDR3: TGTACCAGCTCGTACCAGGCGAACGACGAGCAGTACTTC. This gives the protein CTSSYQANDEQYF.

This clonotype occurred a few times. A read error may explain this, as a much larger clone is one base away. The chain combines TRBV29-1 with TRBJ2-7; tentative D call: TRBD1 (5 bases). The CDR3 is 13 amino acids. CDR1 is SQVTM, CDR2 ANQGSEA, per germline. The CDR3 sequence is CSVLQVVGYERYF. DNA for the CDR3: TGCAGCGTGTTACAGGTGGTAGGCTACGAGCGGTACTTC.

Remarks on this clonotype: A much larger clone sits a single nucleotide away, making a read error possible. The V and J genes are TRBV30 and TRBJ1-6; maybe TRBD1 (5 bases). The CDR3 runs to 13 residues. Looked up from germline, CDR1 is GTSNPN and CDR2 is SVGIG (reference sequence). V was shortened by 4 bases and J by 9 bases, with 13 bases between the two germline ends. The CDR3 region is CAWMGRGSSPLHF. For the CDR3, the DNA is TGTGCCTGGATGGGACGGGGGAGTTCACCCCTCCACTTT.